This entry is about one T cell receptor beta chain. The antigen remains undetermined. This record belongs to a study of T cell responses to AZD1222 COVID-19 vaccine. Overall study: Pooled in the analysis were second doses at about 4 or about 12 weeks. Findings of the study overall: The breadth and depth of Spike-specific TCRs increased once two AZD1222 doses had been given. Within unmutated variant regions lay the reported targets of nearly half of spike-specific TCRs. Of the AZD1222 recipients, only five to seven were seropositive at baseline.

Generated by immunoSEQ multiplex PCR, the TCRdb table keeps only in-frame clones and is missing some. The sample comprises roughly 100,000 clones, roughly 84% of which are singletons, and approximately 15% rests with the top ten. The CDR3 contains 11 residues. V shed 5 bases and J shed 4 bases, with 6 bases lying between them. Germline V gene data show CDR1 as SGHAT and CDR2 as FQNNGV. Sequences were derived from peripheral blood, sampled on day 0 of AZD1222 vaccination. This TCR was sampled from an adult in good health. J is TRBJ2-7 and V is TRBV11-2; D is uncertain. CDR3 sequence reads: CASSVVYEQYF. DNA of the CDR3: TGTGCCAGCAGCGTGGTTTACGAGCAGTACTTC.